Below are 20 T cell receptor beta chains sequenced from a single sample in a study of chemoradiotherapy in HPV16-positive cancers. Here immunoSEQ multiplex PCR was the method, and the copy in TCRdb shows in-frame clones only, minus some. Here the sample spans approximately 23,000 clones, around 78% being singletons. This sample was gathered from a patient who underwent chemoradiotherapy. The receptors were gathered from a human donor with HPV-associated anogenital cancer.

The chain couples TRBV10-2 to TRBJ2-3, with 10 bases aligning to TRBD1. This CDR3 is 16 amino acids long. The V segment lost 6 bases and the J segment 6 bases; nucleotides outside the gene matches: 12. CDR1 is WSHSY, CDR2 SAAADI, per germline. The CDR3: CASRVGTGALRDTQYF. CDR3 nucleotide sequence: TGCGCCAGCAGGGTAGGGACAGGGGCCCTACGGGATACGCAGTATTTT.

This rearrangement joins TRBV27 to TRBJ1-5; D unresolved. The V and J ends lost 5 bases and 4 bases respectively, with 12 bases between them. The CDR3 length is 14 residues. Germline V gene data show CDR1 as MNHEY and CDR2 as SMNVEV (reference sequence). CDR3 DNA sequence: TGTGCCAGCAGTCCATCGACATCTAATCAGCCCCAGCATTTT. Encoded protein: CASSPSTSNQPQHF.

The table lists this clone with a few counts. V gene TRBV4-3 combines with J gene TRBJ2-1, with 9 positions matching TRBD2. Unmatched junction bases numbered 7, after V lost 0 bases and J lost 4 bases. There are 17 residues in the CDR3. Per the germline V gene, CDR1 is LGHNA and CDR2 is YSLEER. The DNA for the CDR3 is TGCGCCAGCAGCCAAGATCAGGCTAGCGGGACTTACAATGAGCAGTTCTTC. This sequence encodes CASSQDQASGTYNEQFF.

The gene calls are TRBV5-4 and TRBJ2-5; TRBD2 aligns across 9 bases. This CDR3 spans 15 amino acids. Per germline, CDR1 SGHNT and CDR2 YYREEE (reference sequence). Losses at the gene ends were 4 bases for V and 4 bases for J; bases not matched to a gene: 8. CDR3 region: CASSPIAGVGETQYF. The CDR3 DNA reads TGTGCCAGCAGCCCCATAGCGGGAGTGGGAGAGACCCAGTACTTC.

The chain has TRBV7-2 and TRBJ2-7; D possibly corresponds to TRBD1 (5 bases). The V end lost 1 base, the J end lost 2 bases, and 9 bases lay between the germline ends. CDR3 length: 14 residues. Germline values: CDR1 SGHTA, CDR2 FQGNSA. CDR3: CASSLVAGTYEQYF. The CDR3 nucleotides read TGTGCCAGCAGCTTAGTGGCAGGGACCTACGAGCAGTACTTC.

This sequence joins TRBV9 and TRBJ2-2; D ambiguous. CDR1 and CDR2 from the germline V gene are SGDLS and YYNGEE. V shed 1 base and J shed 0 bases, with 7 bases lying between them. This CDR3 is 15 amino acids long. This chain's CDR3 is CASSVTDSNTGELFF. The DNA of the CDR3 is TGTGCCAGCAGCGTAACCGATTCGAACACCGGGGAGCTGTTTTTT.

The chain couples TRBV15 to TRBJ1-2; 9 bases fit TRBD1. Trimming took 3 bases from V and 7 from J; bases not matched to a gene: 3. The CDR3 is made up of 13 amino acids. Germline V gene lookup returns CDR1 LNHNV and CDR2 YYDKDF (reference sequence). The CDR3 DNA reads TGTGCCACCAGCAGGGGACAGGGCACTGGCTACACCTTC. This gives the protein CATSRGQGTGYTF. Complete variable domain (other parts from reference TRBV15 and TRBJ1-2): DAMVIQNPRYQVTQFGKPVTLSCSQTLNHNVMYWYQQKSSQAPKLLFHYYDKDFNNEADTPDNFQSRRPNTSFCFLDIRSPGLGDTAMYLCATSRGQGTGYTFGSGTRLTVV.

This clone was detected a few times. The chain employs TRBV19 and TRBJ2-2; D remains unclear. The CDR3 loop spans 15 amino acids. V dropped 3 bases and J dropped 0 bases, with 8 bases sitting between them. Germline values: CDR1 LNHDA, CDR2 SQIVND (reference sequence). Here the CDR3 DNA reads TGTGCCAGTAGTATCGGGCAGCCGAACACCGGGGAGCTGTTTTTT. Its translation is CASSIGQPNTGELFF.

This chain joins TRBV28 and TRBJ1-1; D remains ambiguous. The germline V gene has CDR1 MDHEN and CDR2 SYDVKM. V gave up 3 bases and J gave up 5 bases, with 7 bases separating them. The CDR3 totals 12 residues. CDR3 in amino acids: CASSFELTEAFF. CDR3 in DNA: TGTGCCAGCAGTTTTGAACTGACTGAAGCTTTCTTT.

V usage is TRBV2 and J usage is TRBJ2-1; TRBD2 might be the D (6 bases). V was shortened by 4 bases and J by 6 bases, with 7 bases between the two germline ends. The germline V gene has CDR1 SNHLY and CDR2 FYNNEI. This CDR3 has 12 residues. The CDR3 DNA reads TGTGCCAGCAGTGGACTAGTCAATGAGCAGTTCTTC. It yields the protein CASSGLVNEQFF.

The J gene is TRBJ2-7, the V gene TRBV11-3, with TRBD1 identical over 7 bases. CDR1 is SGHNT, CDR2 YENEEA, per germline. The CDR3 extends over 14 amino acids. The ends lost 2 bases at V and 2 bases at J; junction bases unmatched: 3. CDR3 DNA: TGTGCCAGCAGCTTACCCGGGACAGCCTACGAGCAGTACTTC. Its protein is CASSLPGTAYEQYF.

The J gene is TRBJ1-6, the V gene TRBV7-9; the match to TRBD1 covers 10 bases. There are 14 residues in the CDR3. The V segment lost 5 bases and the J segment 7 bases; nucleotides outside the gene matches: 2. CDR1 is SEHNR, CDR2 FQNEAQ, per germline (reference sequence). This CDR3 reads CASSPGQGNSPLHF. In nucleotides, the CDR3 is TGTGCCAGCAGCCCGGGACAGGGGAATTCACCCCTCCACTTT. Full variable domain (missing parts from reference TRBV7-9 and TRBJ1-6): DTGVSQNPRHKITKRGQNVTFRCDPISEHNRLYWYRQTLGQGPEFLTYFQNEAQLEKSRLLSDRFSAERPKGSFSTLEIQRTEQGDSAMYLCASSPGQGNSPLHFGNGTRLTVT.

The sample holds a few counts of this clone. The chain employs TRBV19 and TRBJ2-2, with TRBD2 identical over 10 bases. The CDR3 loop spans 16 amino acids. Germline-derived CDR1 and CDR2 are LNHDA and SQIVND (reference sequence). The J segment lost 4 bases and the V segment lost 3 bases, leaving 5 bases of the junction unmatched. CDR3 sequence: CASSISSGGTTGELFF. In DNA form, the CDR3 reads TGTGCCAGTAGTATCTCTAGCGGGGGAACCACCGGGGAGCTGTTTTTT.

The chain couples TRBV4-3 to TRBJ2-3; D is unclear. This CDR3 comprises 17 residues. V gave up 3 bases and J gave up 3 bases, with 19 bases separating them. Germline loops: CDR1 LGHNA, CDR2 YSLEER. The CDR3 bases are TGCGCCAGCAGCCAGGGGTTTCTTCGCTCACCGACAGATACGCAGTATTTT. Its translation: CASSQGFLRSPTDTQYF.

The chain employs TRBV11-2 and TRBJ2-5; D may be TRBD1 (7 bases). CDR3 length: 15 residues. CDR1 SGHAT and CDR2 FQNNGV come from the germline V gene. Trimming pared 5 bases from V and 0 bases from J, leaving 13 bases between. CDR3 residues: CASSPSGGYQETQYF. CDR3 nucleotide sequence: TGTGCCAGCAGCCCCTCAGGGGGGTACCAAGAGACCCAGTACTTC.

This clone was counted a few times. The V call is TRBV4-3, the J call TRBJ1-2; no definite D call. The length of the CDR3 is 13 residues. CDR1 and CDR2 from the germline V gene are LGHNA and YSLEER. With 1 base removed from V and 4 bases from J, the gap between germline ends came to 7 bases. CDR3 DNA: TGCGCCAGCAGCCAAGGTCGGGGCTATGGCTACACCTTC. Its protein is CASSQGRGYGYTF.

The chain recombines TRBV6-5 with TRBJ2-7, with D maybe TRBD1 (6 bases). Trimming cost V 5 bases and J 2 bases, with 16 bases left between them. CDR1 is MNHEY, CDR2 SVGAGI, per germline. The CDR3 is 15 amino acids. In DNA, the CDR3 is TGTGCCAGCAGTCGCCCCGGGACACCGCCCTACGAGCAGTACTTC. This codes for CASSRPGTPPYEQYF.

The rearrangement uses TRBV18 and TRBJ2-2, with D possibly being TRBD2 (6 bases). V lost 6 bases, J lost 4 bases, and 18 bases lay in between. This CDR3 has 16 amino acids. Germline V lookup: CDR1 KGHSH, CDR2 LQKENI. DNA of the CDR3: TGTGCCAGCTCTCCCAATGGAGGGAGGAGCACCGGGGAGCTGTTTTTT. This sequence encodes CASSPNGGRSTGELFF.

The chain is built from TRBV5-4 and TRBJ1-1, with unresolved D. CDR3 size: 15 residues. V was shortened by 3 bases and J by 0 bases, with 12 bases between the two germline ends. The germline gives CDR1 SGHNT, CDR2 YYREEE (reference sequence). CDR3 amino acids: CASSSSGRLNTEAFF. The CDR3 DNA follows: TGTGCCAGCAGCTCCAGTGGACGGCTGAACACTGAAGCTTTCTTT. The full variable domain, completed using reference TRBV5-4 and TRBJ1-1, is ETGVTQSPTHLIKTRGQQVTLRCSSQSGHNTVSWYQQALGQGPQFIFQYYREEENGRGNFPPRFSGLQFPNYSSELNVNALELDDSALYLCASSSSGRLNTEAFFGQGTRLTVV.

The chain employs TRBV19 and TRBJ1-5; no clear D. Germline lookup yields CDR1 LNHDA and CDR2 SQIVND (reference sequence). V was pared by 4 bases and J by 0 bases, with 10 bases between. The CDR3 is 15 amino acids. CDR3 DNA: TGTGCCAGTAGTAATCCGGAAGGTAGCAATCAGCCCCAGCATTTT. Its protein is CASSNPEGSNQPQHF.